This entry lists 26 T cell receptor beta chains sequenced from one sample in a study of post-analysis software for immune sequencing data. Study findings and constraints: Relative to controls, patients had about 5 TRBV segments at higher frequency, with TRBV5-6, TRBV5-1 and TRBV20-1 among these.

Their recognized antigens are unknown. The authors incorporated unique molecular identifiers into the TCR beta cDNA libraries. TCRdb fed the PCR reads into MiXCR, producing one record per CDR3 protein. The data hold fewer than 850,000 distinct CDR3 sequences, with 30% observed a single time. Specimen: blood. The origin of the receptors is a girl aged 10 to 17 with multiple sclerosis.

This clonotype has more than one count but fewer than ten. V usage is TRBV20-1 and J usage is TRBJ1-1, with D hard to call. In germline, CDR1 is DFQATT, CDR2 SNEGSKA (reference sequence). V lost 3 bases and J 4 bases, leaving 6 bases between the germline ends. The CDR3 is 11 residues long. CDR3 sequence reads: CSARIATEAFF. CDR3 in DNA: TGCAGTGCTAGGATAGCCACTGAAGCTTTCTTT.

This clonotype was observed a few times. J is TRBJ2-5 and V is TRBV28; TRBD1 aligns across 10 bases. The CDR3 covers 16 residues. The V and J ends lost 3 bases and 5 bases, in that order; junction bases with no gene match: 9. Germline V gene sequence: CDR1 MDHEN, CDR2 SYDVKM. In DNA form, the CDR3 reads TGTGCCAGCAGTTTCTACGGACAGGGGGATTATGAGACCCAGTACTTC. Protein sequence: CASSFYGQGDYETQYF. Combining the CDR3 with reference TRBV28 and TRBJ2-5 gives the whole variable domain DVKVTQSSRYLVKRTGEKVFLECVQDMDHENMFWYRQDPGLGLRLIYFSYDVKMKEKGDIPEGYSVSREKKERFSLILESASTNQTSMYLCASSFYGQGDYETQYFGPGTRLLVL.

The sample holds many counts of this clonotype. The chain's CDR3 is CASSLTPGAGGTQYF. CDR3 DNA: TGTGCCAGCAGCTTAACCCCGGGGGCGGGGGGGACCCAGTACTTC. The J gene is TRBJ2-7, the V gene TRBV7-2; 8 positions match TRBD2. The closer fit of TRBJ2-5 to the DNA end suggests the J call may be wrong. The germline gives CDR1 SGHTA, CDR2 FQGNSA. The CDR3 totals 15 residues.

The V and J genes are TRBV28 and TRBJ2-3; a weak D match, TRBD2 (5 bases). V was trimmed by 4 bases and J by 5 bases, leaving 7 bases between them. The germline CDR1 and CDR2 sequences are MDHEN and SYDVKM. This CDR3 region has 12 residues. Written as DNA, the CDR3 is TGTGCCAGCAGTTCCGGACTAGATACGCAGTATTTT. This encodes CASSSGLDTQYF.

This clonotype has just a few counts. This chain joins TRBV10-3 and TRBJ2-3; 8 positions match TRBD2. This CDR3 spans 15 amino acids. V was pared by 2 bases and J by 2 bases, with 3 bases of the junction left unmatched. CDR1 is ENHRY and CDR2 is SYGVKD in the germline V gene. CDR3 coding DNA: TGTGCCATCAGTGAGCGAGCGGGGGACACAGATACGCAGTATTTT. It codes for CAISERAGDTDTQYF.

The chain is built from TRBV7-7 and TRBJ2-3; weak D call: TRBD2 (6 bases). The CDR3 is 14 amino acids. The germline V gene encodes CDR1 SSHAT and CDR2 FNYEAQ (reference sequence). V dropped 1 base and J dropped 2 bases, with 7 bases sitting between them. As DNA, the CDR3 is TGTGCCAGCAGCTTAGGGAGGGACACAGATACGCAGTATTTT. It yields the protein CASSLGRDTDTQYF.

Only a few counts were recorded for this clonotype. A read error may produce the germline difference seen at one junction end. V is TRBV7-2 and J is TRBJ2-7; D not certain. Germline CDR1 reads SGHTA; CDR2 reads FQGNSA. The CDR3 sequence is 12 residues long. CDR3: CASSLTGYERYF. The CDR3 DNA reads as TGTGCCAGCAGCTTAACCGGCTACGAGCGGTACTTC. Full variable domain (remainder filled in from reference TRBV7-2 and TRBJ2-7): GAGVSQSPSNKVTEKGKDVELRCDPISGHTALYWYRQSLGQGLEFLIYFQGNSAPDKSGLPSDRFSAERTGGSVSTLTIQRTQQEDSAVYLCASSLTGYERYFGPGTRLTVT.

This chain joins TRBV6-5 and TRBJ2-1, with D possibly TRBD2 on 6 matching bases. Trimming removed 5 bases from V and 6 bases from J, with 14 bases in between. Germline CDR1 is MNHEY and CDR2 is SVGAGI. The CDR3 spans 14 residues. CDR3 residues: CASSTYGRSNEQFF. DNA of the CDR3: TGTGCCAGCAGTACTTACGGGAGATCCAATGAGCAGTTCTTC.

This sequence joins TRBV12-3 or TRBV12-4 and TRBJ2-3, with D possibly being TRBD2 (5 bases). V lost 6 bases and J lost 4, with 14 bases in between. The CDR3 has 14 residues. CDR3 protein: CASRRNFSADTQYF. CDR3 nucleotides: TGTGCCAGCAGGAGGAACTTTAGCGCAGATACGCAGTATTTT.

The CDR3 DNA reads as TGTGCCAGCAGCCCCAACGGGGGTTTATGGAATCAGCCCCAGCATTTT. Its translation is CASSPNGGLWNQPQHF. The rearrangement uses TRBV6-6 and TRBJ1-5; possible D gene TRBD1, 5 bases. CDR1 and CDR2 (germline): MNHNY, SVGAGI (reference sequence). V lost 6 bases and J lost 4, with 19 bases in between. The CDR3 has 16 residues.

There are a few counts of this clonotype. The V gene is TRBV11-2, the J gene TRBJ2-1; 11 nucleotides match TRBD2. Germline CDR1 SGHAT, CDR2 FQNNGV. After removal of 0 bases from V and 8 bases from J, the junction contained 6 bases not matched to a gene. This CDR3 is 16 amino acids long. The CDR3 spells CASSLELAGGIDEQFF. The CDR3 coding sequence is TGTGCCAGCAGCTTAGAGCTAGCGGGAGGCATCGATGAGCAGTTCTTC. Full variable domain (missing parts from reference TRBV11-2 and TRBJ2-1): EAGVAQSPRYKIIEKRQSVAFWCNPISGHATLYWYQQILGQGPKLLIQFQNNGVVDDSQLPKDRFSAERLKGVDSTLKIQPAKLEDSAVYLCASSLELAGGIDEQFFGPGTRLTVL.

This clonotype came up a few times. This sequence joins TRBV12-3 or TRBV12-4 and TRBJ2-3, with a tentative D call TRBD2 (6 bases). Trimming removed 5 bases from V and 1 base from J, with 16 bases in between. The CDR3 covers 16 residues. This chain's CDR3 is CASSGERERRTDTQYF. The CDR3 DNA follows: TGTGCCAGCAGTGGGGAACGGGAGCGACGCACAGATACGCAGTATTTT.

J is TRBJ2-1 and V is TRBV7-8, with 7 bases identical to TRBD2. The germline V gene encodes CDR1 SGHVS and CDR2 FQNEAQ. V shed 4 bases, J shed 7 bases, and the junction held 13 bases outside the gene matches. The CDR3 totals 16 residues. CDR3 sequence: CASSSRTSRSENEQFF. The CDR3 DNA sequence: TGTGCCAGCAGCTCACGGACTAGTAGGAGTGAGAATGAGCAGTTCTTC.

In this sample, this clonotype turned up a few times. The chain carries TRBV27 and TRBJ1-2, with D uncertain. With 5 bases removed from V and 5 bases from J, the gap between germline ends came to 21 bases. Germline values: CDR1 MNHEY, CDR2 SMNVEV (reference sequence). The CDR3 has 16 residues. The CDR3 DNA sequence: TGTGCCAGCAGTCCGATAGGACTTCCCATGGGGTATGGCTACACCTTC. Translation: CASSPIGLPMGYGYTF.

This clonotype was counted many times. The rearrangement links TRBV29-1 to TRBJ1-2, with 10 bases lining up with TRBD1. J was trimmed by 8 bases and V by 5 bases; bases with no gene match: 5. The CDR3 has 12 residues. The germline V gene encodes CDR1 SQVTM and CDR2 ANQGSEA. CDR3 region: CSVWTGGFGYTF. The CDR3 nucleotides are TGCAGCGTTTGGACAGGGGGTTTCGGCTACACCTTC.

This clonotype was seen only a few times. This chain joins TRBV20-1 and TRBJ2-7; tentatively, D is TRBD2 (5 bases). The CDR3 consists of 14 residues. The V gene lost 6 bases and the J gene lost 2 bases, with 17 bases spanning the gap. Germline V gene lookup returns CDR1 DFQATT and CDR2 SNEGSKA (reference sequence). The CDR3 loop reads CSAPPGIFPYEQYF. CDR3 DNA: TGCAGTGCCCCCCCCGGGATTTTCCCCTACGAGCAGTACTTC.

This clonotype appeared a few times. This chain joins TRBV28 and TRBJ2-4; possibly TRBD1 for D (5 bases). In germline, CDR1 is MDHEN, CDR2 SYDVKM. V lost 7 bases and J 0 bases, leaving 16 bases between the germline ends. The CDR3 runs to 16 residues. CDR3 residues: CASTPGLPLAKNIQYF. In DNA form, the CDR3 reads TGTGCCAGCACCCCAGGGTTACCTTTAGCCAAAAACATTCAGTACTTC. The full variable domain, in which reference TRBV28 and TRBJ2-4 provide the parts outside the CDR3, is DVKVTQSSRYLVKRTGEKVFLECVQDMDHENMFWYRQDPGLGLRLIYFSYDVKMKEKGDIPEGYSVSREKKERFSLILESASTNQTSMYLCASTPGLPLAKNIQYFGAGTRLSVL.

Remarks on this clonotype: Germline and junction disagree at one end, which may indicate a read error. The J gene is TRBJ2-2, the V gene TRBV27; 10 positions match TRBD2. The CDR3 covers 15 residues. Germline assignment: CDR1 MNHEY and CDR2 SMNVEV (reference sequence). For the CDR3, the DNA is TGTGCCAGCAGACAGAGCGGGGGGGCAAACGGGGAGCGGTTTTTT. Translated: CASRQSGGANGERFF.

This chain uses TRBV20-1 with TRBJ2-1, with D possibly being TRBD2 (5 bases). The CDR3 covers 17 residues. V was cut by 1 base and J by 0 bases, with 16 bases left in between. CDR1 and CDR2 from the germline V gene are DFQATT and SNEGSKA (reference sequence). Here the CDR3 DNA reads TGCAGTGCTAGAGGCGGGTGGGGTGACGGCTCCTACAATGAGCAGTTCTTC. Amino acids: CSARGGWGDGSYNEQFF.

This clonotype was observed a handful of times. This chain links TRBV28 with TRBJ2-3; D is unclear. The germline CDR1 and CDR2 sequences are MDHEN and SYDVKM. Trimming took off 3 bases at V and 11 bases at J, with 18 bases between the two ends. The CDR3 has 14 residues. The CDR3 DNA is TGTGCCAGCAGTTTCCACTCGGTTGCGCCTCAGCAGTATTTT. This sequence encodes CASSFHSVAPQQYF.

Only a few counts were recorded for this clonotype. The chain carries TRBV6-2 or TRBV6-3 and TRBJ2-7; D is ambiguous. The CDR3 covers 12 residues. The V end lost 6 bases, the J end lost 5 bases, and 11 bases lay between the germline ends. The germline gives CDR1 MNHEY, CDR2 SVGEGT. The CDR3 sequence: CASRQRRDEQYF. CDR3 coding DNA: TGTGCCAGCAGACAAAGGCGCGACGAGCAGTACTTC.

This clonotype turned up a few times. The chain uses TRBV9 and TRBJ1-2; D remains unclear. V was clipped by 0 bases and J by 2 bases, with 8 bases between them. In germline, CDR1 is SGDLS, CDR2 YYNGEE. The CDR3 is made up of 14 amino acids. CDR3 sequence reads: CASSVGAANYGYTF. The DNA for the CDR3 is TGTGCCAGCAGCGTAGGGGCGGCAAACTATGGCTACACCTTC.

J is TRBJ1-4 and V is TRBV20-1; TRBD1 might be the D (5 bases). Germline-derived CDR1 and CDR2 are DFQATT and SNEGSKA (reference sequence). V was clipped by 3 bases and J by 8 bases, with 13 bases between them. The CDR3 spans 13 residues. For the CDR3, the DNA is TGCAGTGCTAGCCCCGGGGGGTTGGAAAAACTGTTTTTT. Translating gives CSASPGGLEKLFF.

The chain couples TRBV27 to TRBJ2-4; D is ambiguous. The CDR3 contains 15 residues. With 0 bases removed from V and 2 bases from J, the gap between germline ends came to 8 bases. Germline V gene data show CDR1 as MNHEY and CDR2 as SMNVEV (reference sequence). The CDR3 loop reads CASSLSVSPKNIQYF. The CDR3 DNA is TGTGCCAGCAGTTTATCGGTCAGCCCCAAAAACATTCAGTACTTC.

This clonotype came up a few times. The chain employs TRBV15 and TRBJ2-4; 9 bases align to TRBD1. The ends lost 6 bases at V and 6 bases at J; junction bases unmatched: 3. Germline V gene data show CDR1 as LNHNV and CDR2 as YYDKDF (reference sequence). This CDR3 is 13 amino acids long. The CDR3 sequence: CATRGQGANIQYF. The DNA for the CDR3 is TGTGCCACCAGGGGACAGGGCGCAAACATTCAGTACTTC.

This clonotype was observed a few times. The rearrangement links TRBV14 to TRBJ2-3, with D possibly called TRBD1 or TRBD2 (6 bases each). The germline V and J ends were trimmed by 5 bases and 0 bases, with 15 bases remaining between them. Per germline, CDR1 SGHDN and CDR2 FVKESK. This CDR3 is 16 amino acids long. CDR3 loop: CASSTRGTRSTDTQYF. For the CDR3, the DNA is TGTGCCAGCAGCACCCGGGGGACAAGGAGCACAGATACGCAGTATTTT.